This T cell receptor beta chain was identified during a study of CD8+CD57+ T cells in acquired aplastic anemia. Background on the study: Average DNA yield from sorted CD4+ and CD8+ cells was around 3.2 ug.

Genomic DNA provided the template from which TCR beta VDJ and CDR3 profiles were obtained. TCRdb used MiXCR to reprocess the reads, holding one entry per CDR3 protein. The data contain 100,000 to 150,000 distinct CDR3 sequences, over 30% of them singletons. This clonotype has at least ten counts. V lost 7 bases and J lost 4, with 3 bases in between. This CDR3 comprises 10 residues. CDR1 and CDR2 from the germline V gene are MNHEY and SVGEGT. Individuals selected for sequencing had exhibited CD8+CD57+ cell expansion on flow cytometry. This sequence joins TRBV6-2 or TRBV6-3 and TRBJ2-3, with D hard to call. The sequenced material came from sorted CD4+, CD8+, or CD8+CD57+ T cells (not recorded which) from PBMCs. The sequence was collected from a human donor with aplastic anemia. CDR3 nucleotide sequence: TGTGCCAGCAAATCAGATACGCAGTATTTT. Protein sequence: CASKSDTQYF.